This TCR beta chain was identified in a study of cytomegalovirus exposure and HLA in healthy donors. Only in-frame clones appear in the TCRdb table, and some are missing; sequencing was by immunoSEQ multiplex PCR. The sample consists of roughly 180,000 clones, around 86% of them appearing once. Germline V gene lookup returns CDR1 KGHSH and CDR2 LQKENI. CDR3 length: 15 amino acids. The V segment lost 2 bases and the J segment 4 bases; nucleotides outside the gene matches: 4. The sequence derives from a man aged 25 to 45 in good health and CMV-seropositive. The V and J genes are TRBV18 and TRBJ2-7; 11 bases match TRBD1. Specimen: PBMCs. CDR3 sequence: CASSPLGQGGYEQYF. Here the CDR3 DNA reads TGTGCCAGCTCACCATTGGGACAGGGGGGATACGAGCAGTACTTC.